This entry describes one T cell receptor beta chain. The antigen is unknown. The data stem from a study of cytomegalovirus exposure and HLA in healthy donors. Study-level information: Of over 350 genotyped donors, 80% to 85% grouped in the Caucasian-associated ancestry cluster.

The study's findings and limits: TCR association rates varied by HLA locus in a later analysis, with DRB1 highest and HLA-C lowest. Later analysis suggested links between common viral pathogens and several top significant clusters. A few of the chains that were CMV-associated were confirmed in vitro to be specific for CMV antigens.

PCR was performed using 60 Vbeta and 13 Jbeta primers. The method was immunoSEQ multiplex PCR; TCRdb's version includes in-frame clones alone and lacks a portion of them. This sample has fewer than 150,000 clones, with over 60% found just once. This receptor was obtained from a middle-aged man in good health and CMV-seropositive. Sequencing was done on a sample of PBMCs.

The CDR3 region is CASSSEDLRDRVYEGTNEKLFF. Written as DNA, the CDR3 is TGTGCCAGCAGTTCCGAAGACCTCCGGGACAGGGTTTACGAGGGAACTAATGAAAAACTGTTTTTT. The chain recombines TRBV28 with TRBJ1-4; 9 nucleotides line up with TRBD1. V lost 4 bases to trimming and J lost 1 base; unmatched junction nucleotides: 22. The CDR3 extends over 22 amino acids. Germline CDR1 and CDR2: MDHEN and SYDVKM.